These 10 T cell receptor beta chains originate from one sample sequenced in a study of T-cell memory formation after mild COVID-19. MiXCR, run by TCRdb on the 5' RACE reads, gives a single entry per CDR3 protein. The sample lists about 170,000 distinct CDR3 sequences, over 10% seen once, with 2.5% to 3.5% in the top ten. The sequenced material came from PBMCs or a T cell subset sorted from them (not recorded which). Receptor source: a young man who had mild COVID-19 (a few samples of this study predate the infection). Cell type and time point are not known.

CDR3 sequence: CASSFGSGTEAFF. The CDR3 region has the DNA TGCGCCAGCAGCTTCGGATCCGGGACAGAAGCTTTCTTT. The chain has TRBV5-1 and TRBJ1-1, with D possibly being TRBD1 (6 bases). The CDR3 loop spans 13 amino acids. V lost 2 bases to trimming and J lost 8 bases, with 13 bases between them. From germline, CDR1 is SGHRS and CDR2 YFSETQ.

The chain carries TRBV7-3 and TRBJ2-7; D is unclear. Germline V gene data show CDR1 as SGHTA and CDR2 as FQGTGA. The V gene lost 1 base and the J gene lost 5 bases, with 6 bases spanning the gap. This CDR3 region has 12 residues. CDR3 loop: CASSLKGHEQYV. The CDR3 DNA sequence: TGTGCCAGCAGCTTAAAGGGTCACGAGCAGTACGTC.

This chain connects TRBV11-2 to TRBJ2-7; TRBD1 matches at 8 bases. The CDR3 runs to 13 residues. CDR1 and CDR2 from the germline V gene are SGHAT and FQNNGV. Losses at the gene ends were 4 bases for V and 6 bases for J; bases not matched to a gene: 5. CDR3 residues: CASSSTGVGEQYV. The CDR3 bases are TGTGCCAGCAGCTCGACAGGGGTCGGCGAGCAGTACGTC.

The chain uses TRBV12-3 or TRBV12-4 and TRBJ2-5, with 13 bases lining up with TRBD2. With V trimmed by 7 bases and J by 4 bases, 6 bases remained unmatched. The CDR3 covers 15 residues. For the CDR3, the DNA is TGTGCCAGCACAACCGGGACTAGCGGGGCAGAGACCCAGTACTTC. This gives the protein CASTTGTSGAETQYF.

This clonotype turned up a few times. This chain joins TRBV18 and TRBJ1-3, with D uncertain. The CDR3 runs to 17 residues. V gave up 0 bases and J gave up 0 bases, with 12 bases separating them. CDR1 and CDR2 from the germline V gene are KGHSH and LQKENI. CDR3 sequence: CASSPPTGGFSGNTIYF. Written as DNA, the CDR3 is TGTGCCAGCTCACCACCGACCGGCGGGTTCTCTGGAAACACCATATATTTT.

A few counts support this clonotype. This chain connects TRBV7-2 to TRBJ1-3; the D is unclear. This CDR3 is built from 15 residues. The germline V gene has CDR1 SGHTA and CDR2 FQGNSA. V gave up 4 bases and J gave up 3 bases, with 13 bases separating them. The DNA of the CDR3 is TGTGCCAGCAGCTACTTCCAGGCGCATGGAAACACCATATATTTT. Its protein product is CASSYFQAHGNTIYF.

This clonotype was counted between two and nine times. The genes are TRBV24-1 and TRBJ1-1, with D hard to call. CDR3 length: 14 amino acids. Trimming removed 4 bases from V and 6 bases from J, with 14 bases in between. The germline gives CDR1 KGHDR, CDR2 SFDVKD. Here the CDR3 reads CATSDSGPKAEAFF. CDR3 DNA: TGTGCCACCAGTGACTCAGGTCCGAAGGCTGAAGCTTTCTTT.

V is TRBV4-1 and J is TRBJ1-4, with a tentative D call TRBD1 (6 bases). CDR1 is MGHRA, CDR2 YSYEKL, per germline. This CDR3 has 16 residues. Trimming shortened V by 0 bases and J by 8 bases, and 16 bases separated the two germline ends. CDR3 in amino acids: CASSQEGGLLGEKLFF. In DNA, the CDR3 is TGCGCCAGCAGCCAAGAAGGGGGGCTCCTTGGGGAAAAACTGTTTTTT.

V gene TRBV5-6 combines with J gene TRBJ1-1; D may be TRBD1 (5 bases). Germline values: CDR1 SGHDT, CDR2 YYEEEE. V lost 5 bases and J 5 bases, leaving 16 bases between the germline ends. The CDR3 is made up of 14 amino acids. The CDR3 reads CASRTTDKATEAFF. Written as DNA, the CDR3 is TGTGCCAGCAGAACGACAGATAAGGCAACTGAAGCTTTCTTT.

The chain links TRBV7-2 to TRBJ2-1; 10 nucleotides line up with TRBD2. V trimming: 2 bases; J trimming: 4 bases; junction bases outside the gene matches: 2. Germline V gene lookup returns CDR1 SGHTA and CDR2 FQGNSA. The CDR3 covers 15 residues. CDR3 bases: TGTGCCAGCAGCTTAATAGCGGGGGGTTACAATGAGCAGTTCTTC. It specifies CASSLIAGGYNEQFF.